This TCR beta chain is from a study of T cell responses to AZD1222 COVID-19 vaccine. Study results and limitations: Among AZD1222 vaccinees, only five or six were seropositive at baseline. Vaccine-associated CD4 TCRs spanned spike, dominant at 160-218 and 743-854. A rise in Spike-specific TCR breadth and depth followed two AZD1222 doses.

The CDR3 runs to 15 residues. The V end lost 4 bases, the J end lost 2 bases, and 14 bases lay between the germline ends. In germline, CDR1 is SGHTA, CDR2 FQGNSA. Assay used: immunoSEQ multiplex PCR; TCRdb lists only in-frame clones, some missing. The sample yields 120,000 to 150,000 clones, approximately 89% seen once. Points on this clone: Its antigen remains unidentified.

The sequence was collected from an adult in good health. The chain is built from TRBV7-2 and TRBJ1-2, with D maybe TRBD1 (6 bases). The sequencing used peripheral blood, collected on day 0 of AZD1222 vaccination. CDR3: CASSSQTGPNYGYTF. CDR3 bases: TGTGCCAGCAGCTCCCAGACAGGCCCGAACTATGGCTACACCTTC.